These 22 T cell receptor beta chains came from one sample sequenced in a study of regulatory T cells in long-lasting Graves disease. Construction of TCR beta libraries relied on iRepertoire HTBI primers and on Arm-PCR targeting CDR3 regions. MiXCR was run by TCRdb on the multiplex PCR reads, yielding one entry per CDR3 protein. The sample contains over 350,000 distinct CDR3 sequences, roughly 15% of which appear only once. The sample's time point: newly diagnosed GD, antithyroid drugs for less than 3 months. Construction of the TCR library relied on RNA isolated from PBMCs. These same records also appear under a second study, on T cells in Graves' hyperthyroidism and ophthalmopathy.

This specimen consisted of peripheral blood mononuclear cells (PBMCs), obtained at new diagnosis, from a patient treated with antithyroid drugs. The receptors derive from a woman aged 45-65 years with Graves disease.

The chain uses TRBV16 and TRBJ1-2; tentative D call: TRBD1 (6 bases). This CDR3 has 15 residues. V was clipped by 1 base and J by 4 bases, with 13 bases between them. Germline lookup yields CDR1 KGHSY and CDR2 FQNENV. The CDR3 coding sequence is TGTGCCAGCAGCCAATTGGAACAGGGAGTCTATGGCTACACCTTC. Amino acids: CASSQLEQGVYGYTF.

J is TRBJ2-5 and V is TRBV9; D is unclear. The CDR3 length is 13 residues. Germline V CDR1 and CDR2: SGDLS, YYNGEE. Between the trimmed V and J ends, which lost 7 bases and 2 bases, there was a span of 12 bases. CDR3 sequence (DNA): TGTGCCAGCTCCGTGGCTGCTCAAGAGACCCAGTACTTC. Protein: CASSVAAQETQYF. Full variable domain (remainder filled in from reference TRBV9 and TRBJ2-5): DSGVTQTPKHLITATGQRVTLRCSPRSGDLSVYWYQQSLDQGLQFLIQYYNGEERAKGNILERFSAQQFPDLHSELNLSSLELGDSALYFCASSVAAQETQYFGPGTRLLVL.

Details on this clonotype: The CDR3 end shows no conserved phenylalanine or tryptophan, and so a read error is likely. The CDR3 DNA reads TGTGCCAGCTCACCTAGTACTGGTACCTACGAGCAGTACTGC. Its translation: CASSPSTGTYEQYC. The V and J genes are TRBV18 and TRBJ2-7; D is undetermined. The CDR3 extends over 14 amino acids. Looked up from germline, CDR1 is KGHSH and CDR2 is LQKENI. V gave up 3 bases and J gave up 2 bases, with 11 bases separating them.

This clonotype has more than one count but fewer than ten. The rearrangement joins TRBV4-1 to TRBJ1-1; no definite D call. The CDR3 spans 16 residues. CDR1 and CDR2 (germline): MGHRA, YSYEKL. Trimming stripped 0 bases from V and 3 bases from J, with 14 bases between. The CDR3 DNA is TGCGCCAGCAGCCAAGAGATCGCCAGTTCTCACACTGAAGCTTTCTTT. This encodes CASSQEIASSHTEAFF.

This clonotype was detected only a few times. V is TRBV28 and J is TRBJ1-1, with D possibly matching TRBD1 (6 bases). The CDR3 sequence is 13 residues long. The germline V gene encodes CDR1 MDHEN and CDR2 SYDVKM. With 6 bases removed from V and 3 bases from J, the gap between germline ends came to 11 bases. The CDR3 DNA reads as TGTGCCAGCAGGTGGGGGGGCTACACTGAAGCTTTCTTT. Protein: CASRWGGYTEAFF.

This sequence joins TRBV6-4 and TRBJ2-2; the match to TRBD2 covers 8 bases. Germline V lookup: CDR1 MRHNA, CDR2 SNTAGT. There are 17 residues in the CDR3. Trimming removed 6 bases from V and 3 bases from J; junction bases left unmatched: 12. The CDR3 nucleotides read TGTGCCAGCAGCATATCAGCGGGAGTCTCGGACACCGGGGAGCTGTTTTTT. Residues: CASSISAGVSDTGELFF.

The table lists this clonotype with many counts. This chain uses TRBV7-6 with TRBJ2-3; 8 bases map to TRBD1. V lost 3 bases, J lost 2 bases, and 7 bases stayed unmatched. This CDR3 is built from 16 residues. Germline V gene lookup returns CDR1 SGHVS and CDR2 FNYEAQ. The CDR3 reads CASSFRTGGITDTQYF. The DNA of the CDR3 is TGTGCCAGCAGCTTCCGTACAGGGGGGATCACAGATACGCAGTATTTT.

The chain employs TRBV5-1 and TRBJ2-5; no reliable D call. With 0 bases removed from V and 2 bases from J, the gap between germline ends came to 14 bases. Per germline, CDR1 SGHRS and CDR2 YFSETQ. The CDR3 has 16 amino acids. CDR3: CASSLAPSGEQETQYF. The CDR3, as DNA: TGCGCCAGCAGCTTGGCCCCATCGGGTGAACAAGAGACCCAGTACTTC.

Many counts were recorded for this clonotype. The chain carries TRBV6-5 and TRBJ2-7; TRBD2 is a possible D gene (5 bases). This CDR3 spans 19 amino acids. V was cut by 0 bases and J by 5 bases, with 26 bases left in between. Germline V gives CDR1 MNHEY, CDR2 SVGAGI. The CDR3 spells CASSYSRSFRTRRYNEQYF. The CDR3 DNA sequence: TGTGCCAGCAGTTACTCGAGGTCCTTTCGTACTAGGAGGTATAACGAGCAGTACTTC.

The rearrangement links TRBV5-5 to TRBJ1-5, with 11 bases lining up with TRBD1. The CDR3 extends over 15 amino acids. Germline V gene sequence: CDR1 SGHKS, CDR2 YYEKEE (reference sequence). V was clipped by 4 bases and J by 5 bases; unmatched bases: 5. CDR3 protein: CASSVAGQGDQPQHF. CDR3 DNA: TGTGCCAGCAGCGTTGCGGGACAGGGGGATCAGCCCCAGCATTTT.

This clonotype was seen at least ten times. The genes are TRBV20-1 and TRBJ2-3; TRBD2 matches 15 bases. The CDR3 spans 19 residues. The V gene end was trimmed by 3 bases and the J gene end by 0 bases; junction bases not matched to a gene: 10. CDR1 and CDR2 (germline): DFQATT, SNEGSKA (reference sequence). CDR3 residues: CSASLMGLAGGWSTDTQYF. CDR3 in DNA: TGCAGTGCTAGCCTCATGGGACTAGCGGGAGGATGGAGCACAGATACGCAGTATTTT.

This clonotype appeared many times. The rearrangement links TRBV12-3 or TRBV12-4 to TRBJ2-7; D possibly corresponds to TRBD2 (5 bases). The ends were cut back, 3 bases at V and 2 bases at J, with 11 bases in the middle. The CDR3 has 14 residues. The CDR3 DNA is TGTGCCAGCAGTTTTGCTAGCTTGACCTACGAGCAGTACTTC. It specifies CASSFASLTYEQYF.

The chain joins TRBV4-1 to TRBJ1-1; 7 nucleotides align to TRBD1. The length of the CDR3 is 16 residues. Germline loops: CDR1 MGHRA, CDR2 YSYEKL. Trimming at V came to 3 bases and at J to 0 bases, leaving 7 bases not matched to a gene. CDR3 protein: CASSHPKGTVNTEAFF. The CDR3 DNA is TGCGCCAGCAGCCACCCTAAAGGGACAGTGAACACTGAAGCTTTCTTT.

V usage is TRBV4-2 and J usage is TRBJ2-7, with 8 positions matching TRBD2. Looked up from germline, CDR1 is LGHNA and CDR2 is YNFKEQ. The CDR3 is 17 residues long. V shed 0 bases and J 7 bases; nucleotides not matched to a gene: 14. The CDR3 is CASSQEGGSGISGEQYF. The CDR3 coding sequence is TGTGCCAGCAGCCAAGAGGGCGGTAGCGGGATCTCCGGGGAGCAGTACTTC.

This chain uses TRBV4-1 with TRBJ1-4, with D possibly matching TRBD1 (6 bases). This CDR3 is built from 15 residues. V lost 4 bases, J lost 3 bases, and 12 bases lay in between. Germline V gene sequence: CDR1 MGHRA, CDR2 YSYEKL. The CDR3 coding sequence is TGCGCCAGCAGCCGCTTTAGGGGGGCTAATGAAAAACTGTTTTTT. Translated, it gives CASSRFRGANEKLFF.

The CDR3 is CASSRHLAGETDTQYF. The CDR3 DNA is TGTGCCAGCAGTCGTCACCTAGCGGGGGAAACAGATACGCAGTATTTT. The chain couples TRBV7-4 to TRBJ2-3, with 10 bases identical to TRBD2. Germline V gene sequence: CDR1 SGHVT, CDR2 SQSDAQ. The CDR3 runs 16 residues. Trimming cost V 6 bases and J 3 bases; bases outside gene matches: 9.

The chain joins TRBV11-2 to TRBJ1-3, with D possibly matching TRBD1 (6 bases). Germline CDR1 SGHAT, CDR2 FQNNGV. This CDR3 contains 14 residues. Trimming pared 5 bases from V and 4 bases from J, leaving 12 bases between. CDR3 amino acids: CASSLGGVGNTIYF. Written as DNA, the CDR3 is TGTGCCAGCAGCCTAGGGGGGGTCGGAAACACCATATATTTT.

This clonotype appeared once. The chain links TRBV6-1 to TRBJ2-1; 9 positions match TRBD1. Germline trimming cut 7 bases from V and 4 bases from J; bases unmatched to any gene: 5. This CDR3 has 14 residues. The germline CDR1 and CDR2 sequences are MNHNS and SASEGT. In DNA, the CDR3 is TGTGCCAGCACCCCGGGACAGGGATACAATGAGCAGTTCTTC. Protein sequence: CASTPGQGYNEQFF.

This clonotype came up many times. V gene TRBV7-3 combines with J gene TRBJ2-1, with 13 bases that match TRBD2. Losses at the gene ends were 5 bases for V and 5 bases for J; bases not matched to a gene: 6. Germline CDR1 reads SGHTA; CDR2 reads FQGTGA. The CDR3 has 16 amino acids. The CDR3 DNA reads TGTGCCAGCAGCCCACTAGCGGGAGGGGCTAACAATGAGCAGTTCTTC. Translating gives CASSPLAGGANNEQFF. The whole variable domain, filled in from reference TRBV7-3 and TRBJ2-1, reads GAGVSQTPSNKVTEKGKYVELRCDPISGHTALYWYRQSLGQGPEFLIYFQGTGAADDSGLPNDRFFAVRPEGSVSTLKIQRTERGDSAVYLCASSPLAGGANNEQFFGPGTRLTVL.

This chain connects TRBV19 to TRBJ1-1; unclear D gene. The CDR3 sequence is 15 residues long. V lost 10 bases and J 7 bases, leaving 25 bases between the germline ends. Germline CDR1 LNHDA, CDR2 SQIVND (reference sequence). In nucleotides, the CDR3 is TGTGCCACCCGACGAGGTGGGGAGGCAATCATTGAAGCTTTCTTT. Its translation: CATRRGGEAIIEAFF.

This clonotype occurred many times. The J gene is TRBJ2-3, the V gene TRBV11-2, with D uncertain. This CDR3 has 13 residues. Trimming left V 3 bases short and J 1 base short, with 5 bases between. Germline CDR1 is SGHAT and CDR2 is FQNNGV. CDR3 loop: CASSFQGTDTQYF. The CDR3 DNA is TGTGCCAGCAGCTTCCAGGGCACAGATACGCAGTATTTT.

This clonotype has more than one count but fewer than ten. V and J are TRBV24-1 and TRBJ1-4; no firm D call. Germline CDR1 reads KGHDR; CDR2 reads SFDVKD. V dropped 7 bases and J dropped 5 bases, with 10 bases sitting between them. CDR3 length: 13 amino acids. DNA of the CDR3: TGTGCCACCAGATCGGCCTCCAATGAAAAACTGTTTTTT. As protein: CATRSASNEKLFF.